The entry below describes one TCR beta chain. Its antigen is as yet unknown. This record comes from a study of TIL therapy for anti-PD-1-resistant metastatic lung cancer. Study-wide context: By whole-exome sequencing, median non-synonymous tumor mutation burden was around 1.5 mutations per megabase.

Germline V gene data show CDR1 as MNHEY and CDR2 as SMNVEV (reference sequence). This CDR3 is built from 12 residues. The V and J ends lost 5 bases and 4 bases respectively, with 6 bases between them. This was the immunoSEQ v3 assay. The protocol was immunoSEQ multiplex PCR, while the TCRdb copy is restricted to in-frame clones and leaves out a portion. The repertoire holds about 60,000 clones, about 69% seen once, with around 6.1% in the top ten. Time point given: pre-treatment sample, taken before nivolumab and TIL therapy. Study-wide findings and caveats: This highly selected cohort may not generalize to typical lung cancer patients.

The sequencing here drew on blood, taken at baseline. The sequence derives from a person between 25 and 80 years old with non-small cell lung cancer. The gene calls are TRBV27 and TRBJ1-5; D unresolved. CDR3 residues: CASSGYNQPQHF. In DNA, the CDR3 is TGTGCCAGCAGTGGATATAATCAGCCCCAGCATTTT.